This T cell receptor beta chain comes out of a study of T cells in Graves' hyperthyroidism and ophthalmopathy. Amplification yielded TCR beta CDR3 regions, with RNA transcripts as the source. HTBI primers were used for first-round RT-PCR of the TCR CDR3. A single record per CDR3 protein comes from TCRdb applying MiXCR to the multiplex PCR reads. The sample has 300,000 to 400,000 distinct CDR3 sequences; under 25% are singletons. This clonotype showed up many times. Germline V gene lookup returns CDR1 DFQATT and CDR2 SNEGSKA (reference sequence). The CDR3 is 14 residues long. The V segment lost 6 bases and the J segment 0 bases; nucleotides outside the gene matches: 5.

The sequence was collected from a woman between 50 and 59 years old with Graves' hyperthyroidism. Sequences were obtained from blood. The chain combines TRBV20-1 with TRBJ2-3; 8 bases fit TRBD2. CDR3 DNA sequence: TGCAGTGCGGAACCTAGCGGGAGCACAGATACGCAGTATTTT. It is translated as CSAEPSGSTDTQYF.